This T cell receptor beta chain was sequenced for a study of blood T cell repertoires in COVID-19. As for the study in general: The samples span acute and convalescent COVID-19 from the United States, Italy and Spain. Sources were T cells, B-cell-depleted T cells, or PBMCs; the material itself was cDNA or gDNA.

This clone was detected once. V gave up 1 base and J gave up 2 bases, with 9 bases separating them. The CDR3 runs to 14 residues. Per the germline V gene, CDR1 is MGHRA and CDR2 is YSYEKL. Original handling: Estimates of nucleated cell counts were drawn from the amplification of reference gene primers. TCRdb's copy holds only in-frame clones and misses some; the assay was immunoSEQ multiplex PCR. V, J and clone size derive from that table, while D and trimming were established from the DNA sequence. The top ten hold around 1.1% of the sample, which has about 190,000 clones, about nine tenths seen once.

The J gene is TRBJ2-7, the V gene TRBV4-1, with D maybe TRBD1 (5 bases). The sequence was obtained from a man aged 30 to 45 with acute or convalescent COVID-19. The sequenced sample was peripheral blood. DNA for the CDR3: TGCGCCAGCAGCCAAGTTGGACAAACCTACGAGCAGTACTTC. This encodes CASSQVGQTYEQYF.